This T cell receptor beta chain was retrieved from a study of cytomegalovirus exposure and HLA in healthy donors (dated by TCRdb to 2015 to 2018). General notes on the study: An earlier analysis of some 600 of the donors reported over 250 Gb of sequence data and 95 million to 120 million unique TCR beta sequences obtained from 150 million to 200 million T cells. The study profiled the T cell repertoires of hundreds of subjects by immunosequencing and related them to cytomegalovirus serostatus. The study was designed to test whether signatures of past pathogen exposure could be identified by cataloging public T cell receptors. A later genetic analysis used genome-wide SNP genotypes for about three fifths of the 666 donors, treating that subset as a discovery cohort. Class I and class II HLA loci were covered by the typing at four-digit resolution. Alongside the repertoire data, information on donor age, sex, ethnicity and CMV serostatus was compiled. In the later analysis, no new phenotypic data were used to find candidate immune exposures; instead, reliance was placed on TCR beta sequences and their occurrence across donors. To study patterns of TCR occurrence, a later analysis re-analyzed previously published TCR beta repertoires from 650 to 750 donors and added high-resolution HLA genotyping. An early release that covered several hundred HLA-typed donors contained around 330 gigabases of sequencing data and roughly 84 million unique TCR sequences. Besides the first cohort of around 700 subjects, a separate validation cohort made up of 90 to 150 different subjects was used. Among the roughly 400 genotyped donors, more than 70% belonged to the genetic ancestry cluster associated with self-reported Caucasian donors. Among 300 to 500 genotyped donors of the cohort, an average of approximately 240,000 unique TCR beta nucleotide sequences was sequenced per donor, of which about 18% were non-productive. Because of strong linkage in the cohort, five DR-DQ haplotypes were treated as single units for association and clustering. An earlier analysis of 500 to 750 of the donors applied high-throughput TCR beta sequencing to assess whether each TCR beta V gene segment acted as functional or pseudogenic. High-throughput TCR immunosequencing, statistical association of individual TCRs with disease status, and machine learning were combined to predict cytomegalovirus infection status. The number of donors typed differed by locus, with about 629-630 for A, B, C, DRB1 and DQB1, roughly 520 for DQA1, 600 to 610 for DPA1, and 450 to 480 for DPB1. Every repertoire in the discovery cohort had been generated on one and the same sequencing platform.

Remarks on this clone: Its antigen is not yet known. The input lacks base qualities; no much larger clone sits a single base away.

The cohort comprised around 700 healthy bone marrow donors. At the time of sampling, all cohort members were nominally healthy, though unrecorded immune exposures were likely present. The donor was CMV seropositive and was included in the group of around 300 seropositive cohort members. A peripheral blood sample was collected from each donor, and TCR beta sequencing was performed on peripheral blood mononuclear cells. The Qiagen DNeasy Blood Extraction Kit was used to extract genomic DNA from the blood cell samples. Spanning cysteine to phenylalanine, the CDR3 consists of 17 amino acids. Only the CDR3 portion is preserved as DNA: 51 bases, with reading frame beginning at the first base. For this chain, trimming is 1 base at the V end and 7 bases at the J end, and the number of junction bases without a gene match is 11. Sequences SGHAT (CDR1) and FQDESV (CDR2) are obtained from the germline V gene (reference sequence).

Results the study describes overall, beyond this receptor: Because counts were too low, 15 to 20 rarely observed V segments, including chromosome 9 orphons, were excluded from the earlier analysis of 587 of the donors. Most CMV-associated TCR beta chains appeared to be HLA-restricted in a later analysis, and the HLA associations seemed to be driven largely by CMV exposure. A cluster of highly shared sequence variants was judged likely to be a technical artifact of the sequencing pipeline. This cohort had only TCR beta chains sequenced, and the lack of alpha or paired-chain data limited which features could be detected. Correlated functional status among segregating V segments might be attributable to linkage disequilibrium, but an unknown experimental factor could not be ruled out. According to the authors, the approach could potentially be generalized to other disease states and immunological phenotypes. The only immune exposure information available for the cohort was CMV serostatus. While some public TCRs were present in many individuals, most TCR sequences turned up only very rarely across donors. Roughly uniform sequencing depth across donors was assumed in presence/absence analyses, although this assumption may not hold. Compared with equally common non-associated chains, HLA-associated TCR beta chains in a later analysis were more clonally expanded and had lower generation probabilities. Assigning TCR associations to individual alleles was difficult when HLA alleles, especially DR and DQ, strongly co-occurred. A later genetic analysis reported fewer N-insertions in productive TCRs among donors in an Asian-associated ancestry cluster than the roughly 700-donor mean. A further reported finding was that TCR beta sequences accurately predicted the HLA-A and HLA-B alleles for most subjects in the first cohort. A later analysis reported that several top co-occurrence clusters appeared linked to parvovirus B19, influenza, CMV and Epstein-Barr virus. An association between a missense DCLRE1C variant and V-gene and J-gene trimming of TCR beta chains was found in a later genetic analysis and replicated in an independent cohort. Some IMGT-functional V segments, including TRBV6-2 and TRBV6-3, could not be distinguished by the 87-base-pair reads and were therefore excluded. In an earlier analysis of 587 of the donors, most TCR beta V segments were observed in productive rearrangements about 87% or about 30% of the time, broadly matching IMGT annotations. The classifier was reported to diagnose cytomegalovirus status with high specificity and sensitivity in both the original cohort and the validation cohort. A few of the identified cytomegalovirus-associated TCR beta chains were confirmed in vitro to be specific for cytomegalovirus antigens. In a later analysis, the rate of TCR association differed among HLA loci, with DRB1 alleles having the most associated TCRs and HLA-C alleles having the fewest. HLA typing was unavailable for some donors at each locus, so association tests used only the typed subset. The study gave a list of 150 to 200 TCR beta chains associated with cytomegalovirus. A later analysis associated 16,951 TCR beta sequences with specific HLA alleles at a false discovery rate of 0.05.

Library preparation used the immunoSEQ multiplex PCR assay. A mixture of 60 forward primers for TCR Vbeta segments and 13 reverse primers for TCR Jbeta segments was used in the multiplex PCR. The CDR3 region of rearranged TCR beta genes was amplified from genomic DNA by a multiplex PCR assay. The amplified TCR beta libraries were sequenced on the Illumina HiSeq System as 87-base-pair reads. In the authors' own workflow: A later analysis counted about 82 million unique TCR beta chains across the 670 or so repertoires, and some 12 million of these chains were shared by at least two donors. Raw reads were error-corrected and collapsed into unique sequences with a nearest-neighbor algorithm that merged closely related sequences to remove PCR and sequencing errors. V, D and J gene segments were assigned by aligning CDR3 sequences to IMGT reference sequences. For a sequence to be retained, a match of at least six nucleotides to both a V gene segment and a J gene segment was required. A rearrangement was called productive if the CDR3 had no stop codons and remained in frame with V and J, and every other rearrangement was called non-productive. Following IMGT convention, CDR3 was defined as the stretch from the second conserved V-encoded cysteine to the conserved J-encoded phenylalanine. Sequences without an unambiguous match to a single V gene segment were excluded from the earlier analysis of several hundred of the donors. In an earlier analysis of some 590 of the donors, V segments were called functional above 56.7% productive rearrangements and were called segregating when the between-donor standard deviation exceeded 5%. A statistical classification framework was built for diagnosing cytomegalovirus status from the catalog of TCR beta chain sequences. In a later analysis, TCR nucleotide sequences were compared against IMGT/GENE-DB human TR gene sequences so that V and J genes could be assigned. A later analysis assigned CDR3 sequences and most-parsimonious VDJ recombination scenarios with the TCRdist pipeline. In a later analysis, each TCR beta chain was defined by its CDR3 amino acid sequence together with its V-gene family, and reads lacking a unique V-gene family were excluded. To address suspected cross-contamination and a sequencing artifact, a later analysis removed a few hundred highly shared, low-generation-probability nucleotide sequences. For each public chain, a later analysis derived a clonal expansion index from normalized ranks of inferred template counts within each repertoire. Generation probabilities in a later analysis came from a VDJ recombination model fitted to out-of-frame rearrangements, and those results were checked against IGoR. Hypergeometric tests were used in a later analysis to score TCR-TCR, TCR-HLA and TCR-CMV co-occurrence, with a repertoire-size bias correction applied to the TCR pairs. A later analysis estimated false discovery rates by permuting HLA or CMV assignments 20 times. A later analysis grouped co-occurring TCRs with DBSCAN, adding TCRdist sequence similarity when clustering within HLA-allele-positive subsets. Repertoires with fewer than 30,000 or more than 120,000 public chains, plus five repertoires with anomalous nucleotide sharing, were excluded from co-occurrence clustering. TCRdb's version of the immuneACCESS table is confined to in-frame rearrangements and falls short of the full clone set. An unresolved V gene accounts for under half of the shortfall where checked; the remainder is of unknown origin. V, J and clone size were drawn from that table, and D and trimming were deduced from the DNA. The sample table lists 250,000 to 350,000 clones, about nine tenths of them with a count of one. Jointly, the top ten make up roughly 4% of the sample.

The sequencing input was PBMCs. The source of this sequence is a man in his forties in good health and CMV-seropositive. The sequence joins TRBV11-1 to TRBJ2-3; TRBD2 lines up with 10 middle nucleotides. CDR3 protein: CASSLGSSGLAHNTQYF. The sequenced DNA is TGTGCCAGCAGCTTAGGGAGTTCGGGACTAGCGCATAATACGCAGTATTTT.